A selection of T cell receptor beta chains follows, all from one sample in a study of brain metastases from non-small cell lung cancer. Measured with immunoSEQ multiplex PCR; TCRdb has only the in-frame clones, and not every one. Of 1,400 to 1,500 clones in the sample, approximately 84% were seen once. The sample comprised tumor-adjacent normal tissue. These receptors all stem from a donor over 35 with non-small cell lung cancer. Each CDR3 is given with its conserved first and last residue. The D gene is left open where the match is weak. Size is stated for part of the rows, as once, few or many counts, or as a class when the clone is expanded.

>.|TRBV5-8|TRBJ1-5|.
CASSRASTYSNQPQHF
TGTGCCAGCAGCCGGGCCTCTACTTATAGCAATCAGCCCCAGCATTTT
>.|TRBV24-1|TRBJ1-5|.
CATSAGTAEQPQHF
TGTGCCACCAGTGCCGGGACGGCCGAACAGCCCCAGCATTTT
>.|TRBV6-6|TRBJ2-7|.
CASSLSRGGEQYF
TGTGCCAGCAGTTTATCAAGGGGTGGCGAGCAGTACTTC
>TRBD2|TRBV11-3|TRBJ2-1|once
CASSKGLVNEQFF
TGTGCCAGCAGCAAGGGACTAGTCAATGAGCAGTTCTTC
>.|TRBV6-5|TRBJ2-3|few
CASSYGGVGDTQYF
TGTGCCAGCAGTTACGGCGGGGTGGGAGATACGCAGTATTTT
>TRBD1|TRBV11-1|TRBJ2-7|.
CASSLGQGRSYEQYF
TGTGCCAGCAGCCTCGGACAGGGGCGCTCCTACGAGCAGTACTTC
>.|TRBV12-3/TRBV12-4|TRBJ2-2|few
CASSSGTHGELFF
TGTGCCAGCAGTTCCGGGACTCACGGGGAGCTGTTTTTT
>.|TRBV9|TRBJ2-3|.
CASSVSVSPVPDTQYF
TGTGCCAGCAGCGTTTCCGTTAGCCCTGTGCCAGATACGCAGTATTTT
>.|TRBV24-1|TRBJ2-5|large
CATADSPQETQYF
TGTGCCACCGCCGACAGTCCCCAAGAGACCCAGTACTTC
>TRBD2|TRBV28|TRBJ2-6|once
CASSTRTSGSGANVLTF
TGTGCCAGCAGTACGCGGACTAGCGGCTCTGGGGCCAACGTCCTGACTTTC
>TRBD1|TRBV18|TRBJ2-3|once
CASSQSSPSTGSMDDTQYF
TGTGCCAGCTCCCAATCGTCCCCGTCGACAGGGAGTATGGATGATACGCAGTATTTT
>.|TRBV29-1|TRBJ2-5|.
CSTKRDGTEETQYF
TGCAGCACCAAACGAGACGGGACCGAAGAGACCCAGTACTTC
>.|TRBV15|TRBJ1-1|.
CATSRVRGGVTNTEAFF
TGTGCCACCAGCAGAGTCCGGGGGGGCGTAACGAACACTGAAGCTTTCTTT
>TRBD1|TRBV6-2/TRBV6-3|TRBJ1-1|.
CASSLDRVKPEAFF
TGTGCCAGCAGTCTCGACAGGGTTAAGCCTGAAGCTTTCTTT
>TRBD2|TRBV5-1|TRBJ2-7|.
CASSSTTSGKGEQYF
TGCGCCAGCAGCTCAACGACTAGCGGGAAAGGGGAGCAGTACTTC
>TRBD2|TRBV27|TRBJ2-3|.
CASSLISGDTQYF
TGTGCCAGCAGTTTAATTAGCGGGGATACGCAGTATTTT
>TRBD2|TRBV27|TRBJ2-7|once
CASSPLWGRVRFGSYEQYF
TGTGCCAGCAGTCCCTTATGGGGGAGGGTCCGTTTCGGCTCCTACGAGCAGTACTTC
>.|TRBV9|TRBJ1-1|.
CASSVFEVSEVFF
TGTGCCAGCAGCGTATTTGAGGTTTCTGAAGTTTTCTTT
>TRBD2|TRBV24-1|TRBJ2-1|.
CATSDSSSGTSGTWDEQFF
TGTGCCACCAGTGATTCCTCCTCCGGGACTAGCGGGACTTGGGATGAGCAGTTCTTC
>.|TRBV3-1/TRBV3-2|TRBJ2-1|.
CASSRAVRYNEQFF
TGTGCCAGCAGCCGAGCGGTTCGCTACAATGAGCAGTTCTTC
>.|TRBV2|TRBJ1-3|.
CASRPGSGNTIYF
TGTGCCAGCAGACCAGGGTCCGGAAACACCATATATTTT
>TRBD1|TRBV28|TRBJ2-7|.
CASSSTGIGTYEQYF
TGTGCCAGCAGTTCGACAGGGATAGGGACCTACGAGCAGTACTTC
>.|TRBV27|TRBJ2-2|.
CASSRTGKVTGELFF
TGTGCCAGCAGCCGAACGGGGAAGGTGACCGGGGAGCTGTTTTTT
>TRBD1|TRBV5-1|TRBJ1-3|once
CASSRDRGNTIYF
TGCGCCAGCAGCCGGGACAGAGGAAACACCATATATTTT
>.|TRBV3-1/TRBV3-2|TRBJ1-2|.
CASSQRARVSGANYGYTF
TGTGCCAGCAGCCAGAGAGCCAGGGTCAGTGGGGCTAACTATGGCTACACCTTC
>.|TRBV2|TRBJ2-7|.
CASLLDITYEQYF
TGTGCCAGCCTCCTGGACATTACCTACGAGCAGTACTTC
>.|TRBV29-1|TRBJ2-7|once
CSVEDHGSPGQYF
TGCAGCGTTGAAGATCACGGGAGTCCGGGTCAGTACTTC
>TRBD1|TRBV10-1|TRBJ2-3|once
CASSPGQGTPYF
TGCGCCAGCAGTCCGGGACAGGGGACCCCGTATTTT
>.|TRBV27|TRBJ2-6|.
CASSFKASGANVLTF
TGTGCCAGCAGTTTTAAGGCCTCAGGGGCCAACGTCCTGACTTTC
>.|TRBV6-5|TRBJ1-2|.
CASSYSRSAGNYGYTF
TGTGCCAGCAGTTACTCTCGGTCGGCGGGGAACTATGGCTACACCTTC
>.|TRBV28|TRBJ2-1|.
CASTGLSEQFF
TGTGCCAGCACAGGGTTGAGTGAGCAGTTCTTC
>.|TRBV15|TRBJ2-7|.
CATSRAGGQKAETPDEQYF
TGTGCCACCAGCAGAGCTGGAGGTCAGAAGGCGGAAACCCCCGACGAGCAGTACTTC
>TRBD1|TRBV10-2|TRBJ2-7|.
CASSEGQGLAYEQYF
TGCGCCAGCAGTGAGGGACAGGGGTTAGCCTACGAGCAGTACTTC
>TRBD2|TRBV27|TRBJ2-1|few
CASKLAGGLSSYNEQFF
TGTGCCAGCAAATTAGCGGGTGGTTTAAGCTCCTACAATGAGCAGTTCTTC
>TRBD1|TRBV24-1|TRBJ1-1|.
CATSPRDRTAEAFF
TGTGCCACCAGCCCGCGGGACAGAACGGCTGAAGCTTTCTTT
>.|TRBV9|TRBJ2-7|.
CASSATGGVAHEQYF
TGTGCCAGCAGCGCTACTGGCGGAGTTGCCCACGAGCAGTACTTC
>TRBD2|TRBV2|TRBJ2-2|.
CASSEWGGSVPGELFF
TGTGCCAGCAGTGAATGGGGAGGGAGCGTCCCCGGGGAGCTGTTTTTT
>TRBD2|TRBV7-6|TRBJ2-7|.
CASSLLELAGEQYF
TGTGCCAGCAGCTTACTCGAACTAGCGGGGGAGCAGTACTTC
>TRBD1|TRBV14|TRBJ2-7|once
CASSFGTGYEQYF
TGTGCCAGCAGCTTCGGGACAGGCTACGAGCAGTACTTC
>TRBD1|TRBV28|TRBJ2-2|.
CASSFQGAVTGELFF
TGTGCCAGCAGTTTTCAGGGGGCGGTCACCGGGGAGCTGTTTTTT
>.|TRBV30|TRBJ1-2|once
CASHGIANYGYTF
TGTGCCTCTCACGGGATAGCTAACTATGGCTACACCTTC
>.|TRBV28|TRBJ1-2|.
CASRPEYGYTF
TGTGCCAGCCGCCCGGAGTATGGCTACACCTTC
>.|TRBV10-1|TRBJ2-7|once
CASSEGGTEYEQYF
TGCGCCAGCAGTGAGGGAGGGACAGAATACGAGCAGTACTTC
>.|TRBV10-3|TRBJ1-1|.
CAISEDPRSLEAFF
TGTGCCATCAGTGAGGACCCAAGGTCCTTAGAAGCTTTCTTT
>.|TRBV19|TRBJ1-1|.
CASSIESLGITEAFF
TGTGCCAGTAGTATAGAGAGCCTCGGAATCACTGAAGCTTTCTTT
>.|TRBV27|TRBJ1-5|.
CASSLAPRLGRAHQPQHF
TGTGCCAGCAGTTTAGCTCCTCGTTTAGGCAGGGCCCATCAGCCCCAGCATTTT
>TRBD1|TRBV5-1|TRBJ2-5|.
CASSLAPQGAGETQYF
TGCGCCAGCAGCTTGGCGCCACAGGGGGCAGGGGAGACCCAGTACTTC
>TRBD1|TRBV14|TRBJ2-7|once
CASSQGTGDTYEQYF
TGTGCCAGCAGCCAAGGGACAGGGGACACCTACGAGCAGTACTTC
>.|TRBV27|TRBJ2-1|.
CASSLNTYNEQFF
TGTGCCAGCAGTTTAAATACTTACAATGAGCAGTTCTTC
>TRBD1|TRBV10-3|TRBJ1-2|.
CAISEPGQENSF
TGTGCCATCAGTGAACCCGGACAGGAGAACTCCTTC
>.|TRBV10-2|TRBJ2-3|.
CASMSITGEDTQYF
TGCGCCAGCATGAGCATCACGGGAGAGGATACGCAGTATTTT